This TCR beta chain comes out of a study of early T cells in non-severe SARS-CoV-2 infection. At the level of the study: Sequenced material consisted of bulk RNA (from unsorted whole blood), and chains were unpaired. Study-wide findings and caveats: The study's VDJdb matching favored anti-spike CD8 responses and missed private and CD4 specificities.

Trimming left V 5 bases short and J 3 bases short, with 14 bases between. CDR1 is LGHNT, CDR2 FRNRAP, per germline. This CDR3 has 15 residues. Individual cDNA molecules each received unique molecular identifiers attached to them. One entry per CDR3 protein, called by TCRdb with MiXCR from the 5' RACE reads. The sample holds about 33,000 distinct CDR3 sequences, 5% seen once. This clonotype was recorded at least ten times. What it recognizes is unknown. The chain employs TRBV12-5 and TRBJ1-5; D might be TRBD1 (6 bases). Sequenced material: whole blood. The receptor's source is an adult who was a healthcare worker with PCR-confirmed SARS-CoV-2 infection or an uninfected control (not recorded which). CDR3 in DNA: TGTGCTAGTGGTCCCCCGGGGGCGCTCAATCAGCCCCAGCATTTT. It codes for CASGPPGALNQPQHF.